Sequencing of this TCR beta chain was carried out in a study of blood T cell repertoires in COVID-19. Produced via immunoSEQ multiplex PCR; TCRdb's table is partial and in-frame only. The sample has roughly 170,000 clones; roughly four fifths are singletons. The V end lost 5 bases, the J end lost 9 bases, and 17 bases lay between the germline ends. Germline lookup yields CDR1 SGHVS and CDR2 FQNEAQ. The CDR3 runs 13 residues. A word on this clone: Other DNA sequences in the sample encode the same CDR3.

This receptor was obtained from a man aged 45-60 years who had recovered from COVID-19. The sequenced material came from PBMCs or T cells enriched from blood (not recorded which). The V call is TRBV7-8, the J call TRBJ2-7; D not resolved. The CDR3 region has the DNA TGTGCCAGCAGCCCCACCCCCCGCAGGCTGCAGTACTTC. This encodes CASSPTPRRLQYF.